The T cell receptor beta chain described here comes from a study of OX40 agonist ivuxolimab in advanced cancers. For the study at large: Patients got intravenous ivuxolimab at 0.01 to 10 mg/kg every 2 weeks. At approximately 83% male, the cohort had a mean age of 60 years, ranging from about 20 to 90. Study results and caveats: The study observed clonal expansion of CD4+ and CD8+ blood T cells by week 6 at 0.1 to 3.0 mg/kg.

In regard to this clone: Its cognate antigen is unknown.

Repertoires were generated with immunoSEQ multiplex PCR, while TCRdb's copy carries only in-frame clones and drops some. The table has 45,000 to 50,000 clones, approximately 91% seen once. The CDR3 has 13 residues. Germline V gene lookup returns CDR1 SGHDT and CDR2 YYEEEE. V was shortened by 0 bases and J by 0 bases, with 3 bases between the two germline ends. The TCR comes from an adult with an advanced solid tumor such as melanoma, head and neck, liver or kidney cancer. The genes are TRBV5-6 and TRBJ2-5; D ambiguous. The sample here was CD4+ or CD8+ T cells sorted from blood, taken in a trial of the OX40 agonist ivuxolimab. The CDR3 nucleotides are TGTGCCAGCAGCTTGGCGGACCAAGAGACCCAGTACTTC. It encodes CASSLADQETQYF. Combining the CDR3 with reference TRBV5-6 and TRBJ2-5 gives the whole variable domain DAGVTQSPTHLIKTRGQQVTLRCSPKSGHDTVSWYQQALGQGPQFIFQYYEEEERQRGNFPDRFSGHQFPNYSSELNVNALLLGDSALYLCASSLADQETQYFGPGTRLLVL.